A single sample gave rise to the 25 T cell receptor beta chains below, sequenced in a study of long-term antiretroviral therapy in people with HIV (dated by TCRdb to about 2022). The immunoSEQ hsTCRB v3.0 assay was used at survey level resolution to sequence the TRB variable region. TCRdb took this table from immuneACCESS and kept in-frame rearrangements with V and J called. Such tables lack part of the clones; where checked against another copy, unresolved V genes explain under half of the gap, and the rest is unexplained. The sample records approximately 16,000 clones, 70% to 80% of which are singletons. 20% to 25% of the sample goes to the ten largest clones. The sequenced sample was unsorted PBMCs, obtained 2.1 years after starting antiretroviral therapy. The receptors originated from a man in his forties with HIV.

The chain carries TRBV4-1 and TRBJ1-1; D uncertain. V dropped 1 base and J dropped 2 bases, with 11 bases sitting between them. The germline V gene has CDR1 MGHRA and CDR2 YSYEKL. The CDR3 extends over 15 amino acids. CDR3 sequence (DNA): TGCGCCAGCAGCCAAGCTGAGGGTCTTAACACTGAAGCTTTCTTT. It is translated as CASSQAEGLNTEAFF.

Written as DNA, the CDR3 is TGTGCCAGCAGCCACGCGGGACGGATCTATGGCTACACCTTC. The encoded protein is CASSHAGRIYGYTF. The chain uses TRBV7-9 and TRBJ1-2; D perhaps matches TRBD1 (5 bases). CDR3 length equals 14 residues. V lost 5 bases, J lost 4 bases, and 14 bases lay in between. Germline V CDR1 and CDR2: SEHNR, FQNEAQ (reference sequence).

The chain has TRBV29-1 and TRBJ2-2, with D possibly TRBD1 on 6 matching bases. CDR1 is SQVTM and CDR2 is ANQGSEA in the germline V gene. This CDR3 spans 13 amino acids. The V and J ends lost 4 bases and 2 bases respectively, with 8 bases between them. The CDR3 here is CSVGQANTGELFF. The CDR3 DNA sequence: TGCAGCGTTGGACAGGCCAACACCGGGGAGCTGTTTTTT.

The genes are TRBV28 and TRBJ1-2, with D perhaps TRBD1 (6 bases). Trimming removed 2 bases at V and 4 bases at J, with 14 bases between. CDR3 size: 15 residues. The germline gives CDR1 MDHEN, CDR2 SYDVKM. CDR3 bases: TGTGCCAGCAGTTTAGACAGGCAAAGGGGCTATGGCTACACCTTC. Residues: CASSLDRQRGYGYTF.

This chain joins TRBV5-1 and TRBJ2-1; tentatively, D is TRBD1 or TRBD2 (5 bases each). The germline V gene has CDR1 SGHRS and CDR2 YFSETQ. This CDR3 has 17 residues. Trimming left V 0 bases short and J 0 bases short, with 13 bases between. The CDR3 sequence is CASSLDPGGGSYNEQFF. The CDR3 DNA reads TGCGCCAGCAGCTTGGATCCTGGGGGTGGCTCCTACAATGAGCAGTTCTTC.

This clone was recorded once. The chain uses TRBV19 and TRBJ2-2, with TRBD1 as a possible D gene (5 bases). The CDR3 consists of 14 residues. Trimming stripped 10 bases from V and 6 bases from J, with 18 bases between. The germline CDR1 and CDR2 sequences are LNHDA and SQIVND (reference sequence). CDR3 in DNA: TGTGCCACTAGAAACTGGCAGGGCTCCGGGGAGCTGTTTTTT. Its protein product is CATRNWQGSGELFF.

The chain joins TRBV2 to TRBJ2-2, with D hard to call. V lost 4 bases and J 6 bases, leaving 6 bases between the germline ends. CDR1 is SNHLY and CDR2 is FYNNEI in the germline V gene. This CDR3 contains 12 residues. The CDR3, as DNA: TGTGCCAGCAGTGTCGAGGCCGGGGAGCTGTTTTTT. Translating it yields CASSVEAGELFF.

The V gene is TRBV7-9, the J gene TRBJ2-3; 12 bases fit TRBD2. The CDR3 has 16 residues. CDR1 is SEHNR, CDR2 FQNEAQ, per germline (reference sequence). The V segment lost 6 bases and the J segment 5 bases; nucleotides outside the gene matches: 9. The CDR3 nucleotides read TGTGCCAGCAGGCCTTCTTGGACTAGCGGGGAAGATACGCAGTATTTT. Protein product: CASRPSWTSGEDTQYF.

V and J are TRBV5-6 and TRBJ2-7, with D perhaps being TRBD1 or TRBD2 (6 bases each). CDR1 SGHDT and CDR2 YYEEEE come from the germline V gene. CDR3 length: 14 amino acids. V dropped 0 bases and J dropped 2 bases, with 9 bases sitting between them. CDR3 in amino acids: CASSLGGGPYEQYF. CDR3 nucleotide sequence: TGTGCCAGCAGCTTGGGAGGGGGGCCCTACGAGCAGTACTTC. Drawing the rest from reference TRBV5-6 and TRBJ2-7, the complete variable domain is DAGVTQSPTHLIKTRGQQVTLRCSPKSGHDTVSWYQQALGQGPQFIFQYYEEEERQRGNFPDRFSGHQFPNYSSELNVNALLLGDSALYLCASSLGGGPYEQYFGPGTRLTVT.

The chain couples TRBV5-1 to TRBJ2-5; D is uncertain. The CDR3 totals 14 residues. Germline values: CDR1 SGHRS, CDR2 YFSETQ. The V and J ends lost 5 bases and 1 base respectively, with 12 bases between them. The CDR3 sequence is CASSRQSPQETQYF. The CDR3, as DNA: TGCGCCAGCAGTCGTCAAAGTCCCCAAGAGACCCAGTACTTC.

Only a few counts were recorded for this clone. The chain combines TRBV19 with TRBJ1-2, with 7 nucleotides matching TRBD1. Per germline, CDR1 LNHDA and CDR2 SQIVND (reference sequence). The J segment lost 7 bases and the V segment lost 5 bases, leaving 10 bases of the junction unmatched. This CDR3 is built from 14 residues. CDR3 amino acids: CASSVHRGPGGYTF. CDR3 nucleotides: TGTGCCAGTAGTGTCCACAGGGGACCGGGTGGCTACACCTTC.

Regarding this clone: Here the CDR3 omits its conserved ending phenylalanine or tryptophan, so a read error is the likely source. The chain couples TRBV25-1 to TRBJ1-6; D not certain. Trimming pared 3 bases from V and 2 bases from J, leaving 11 bases between. CDR1 and CDR2 from the germline V gene are MGHDK and SYGVNS. The CDR3 consists of 16 residues. The DNA of the CDR3 is TGTGCCAGCAGTGACCCGCTTGGGGCCTATAATTCACCCCTCCACCTT. This gives the protein CASSDPLGAYNSPLHL.

This clone was detected only a few times. The V call is TRBV27, the J call TRBJ1-2; D possibly corresponds to TRBD1 (5 bases). The V end was cut by 5 bases, the J end by 8 bases, with 12 bases between. CDR1 and CDR2 from the germline V gene are MNHEY and SMNVEV (reference sequence). The CDR3 loop spans 12 amino acids. CDR3: CASSRQGRGYTF. CDR3 sequence (DNA): TGTGCCAGCAGTAGGCAGGGTCGGGGCTACACCTTC.

This chain uses TRBV9 with TRBJ1-3, with D tentatively TRBD1 (6 bases). Trimming pared 0 bases from V and 0 bases from J, leaving 13 bases between. This CDR3 region has 17 residues. Germline CDR1 reads SGDLS; CDR2 reads YYNGEE. The CDR3, as DNA: TGTGCCAGCAGCGTAGAACAGGGTGGGGGCTCTGGAAACACCATATATTTT. Translating it yields CASSVEQGGGSGNTIYF.

Only one count was recorded for this clone. The chain links TRBV5-1 to TRBJ2-7, with D tentatively TRBD1 (5 bases). Germline V gives CDR1 SGHRS, CDR2 YFSETQ. This CDR3 is built from 16 residues. Between the trimmed V and J ends, which lost 4 bases and 5 bases, there was a span of 22 bases. This chain's CDR3 is CASSSREKGAYDEQYF. CDR3 nucleotide sequence: TGCGCCAGCAGCAGTCGCGAGAAAGGGGCCTATGACGAGCAGTACTTC.

On this clone itself: This sample includes further DNA sequences coding for the same CDR3. This rearrangement joins TRBV5-6 to TRBJ1-1; D is uncertain. V lost 0 bases, J lost 0 bases, and 3 bases lay in between. Germline CDR1 is SGHDT and CDR2 is YYEEEE. This CDR3 is built from 13 residues. The CDR3 loop is CASSLGVNTEAFF. The CDR3 bases are TGTGCCAGCAGCTTGGGCGTGAACACTGAAGCTTTCTTT.

J is TRBJ1-2 and V is TRBV27, with D possibly being TRBD1 (5 bases). With 0 bases removed from V and 0 bases from J, the gap between germline ends came to 8 bases. There are 15 residues in the CDR3. The germline gives CDR1 MNHEY, CDR2 SMNVEV (reference sequence). CDR3 in amino acids: CASSLSGVANYGYTF. DNA of the CDR3: TGTGCCAGCAGTTTATCAGGGGTAGCTAACTATGGCTACACCTTC.

This clone came up once. V and J are TRBV4-2 and TRBJ2-7; unclear D gene. V was pared by 0 bases and J by 7 bases, with 16 bases between. This CDR3 contains 15 residues. CDR1 and CDR2 (germline): LGHNA, YNFKEQ. This CDR3 is CASSQDRADPREQYF. DNA for the CDR3: TGTGCCAGCAGCCAAGATAGGGCGGACCCTCGGGAGCAGTACTTC.

The gene calls are TRBV6-1 and TRBJ2-1; TRBD2 matches at 7 bases. With 11 bases clipped from V and 4 bases from J, the junction kept 14 bases outside the gene matches. This CDR3 has 15 amino acids. CDR1 and CDR2 (germline): MNHNS, SASEGT. CDR3 sequence: CAAEGSGEVYNEQFF. As DNA, the CDR3 is TGTGCCGCGGAGGGGAGCGGGGAGGTTTACAATGAGCAGTTCTTC.

This clone appeared a single time. The genes are TRBV4-1 and TRBJ2-6; no firm D call. Trimming removed 0 bases from V and 0 bases from J, with 18 bases in between. Germline V gives CDR1 MGHRA, CDR2 YSYEKL. The CDR3 contains 20 residues. The CDR3 sequence is CASSQEVASYSSSGANVLTF. The CDR3 nucleotides are TGCGCCAGCAGCCAAGAAGTGGCTTCCTACTCCAGCTCTGGGGCCAACGTCCTGACTTTC.

This sequence joins TRBV5-5 and TRBJ2-2; D is ambiguous. CDR3 length: 16 amino acids. The germline V and J ends were trimmed by 0 bases and 3 bases, with 12 bases remaining between them. From germline, CDR1 is SGHKS and CDR2 YYEKEE (reference sequence). CDR3 sequence reads: CASSLAGRVDTGELFF. CDR3 nucleotide sequence: TGTGCCAGCAGCTTGGCCGGTAGGGTTGACACCGGGGAGCTGTTTTTT.

V usage is TRBV7-2 and J usage is TRBJ2-2, with 9 nucleotides matching TRBD2. Per germline, CDR1 SGHTA and CDR2 FQGNSA. This CDR3 has 15 amino acids. The ends lost 1 base at V and 4 bases at J; junction bases unmatched: 1. The CDR3 DNA sequence: TGTGCCAGCAGCTTAGGACTAGCGGCCACCGGGGAGCTGTTTTTT. Amino acid sequence: CASSLGLAATGELFF.

This clone was seen just once. The rearrangement joins TRBV7-8 to TRBJ1-5; D is possibly TRBD1 (5 bases). The ends were cut back, 5 bases at V and 0 bases at J, with 11 bases in the middle. Germline lookup yields CDR1 SGHVS and CDR2 FQNEAQ. The CDR3 sequence is 15 residues long. The CDR3 DNA is TGTGCCAGCAGCCCCAATACAGGTAGCAATCAGCCCCAGCATTTT. Its protein is CASSPNTGSNQPQHF.

The J gene is TRBJ1-4, the V gene TRBV19; tentatively, D is TRBD1 (5 bases). The CDR3 is 15 amino acids. Germline CDR1 and CDR2: LNHDA and SQIVND (reference sequence). Deletions cut 5 bases from V and 3 bases from J, with 13 bases between. The CDR3 bases are TGTGCCAGTAGTCGGATGGGGGGGGCTAATGAAAAACTGTTTTTT. Translated: CASSRMGGANEKLFF.

This chain uses TRBV18 with TRBJ1-4; a weak D match, TRBD1 (5 bases). V shed 7 bases and J shed 6 bases, with 18 bases lying between them. CDR1 is KGHSH and CDR2 is LQKENI in the germline V gene. The CDR3 runs 15 residues. The CDR3 region is CASFDQWGEDEKLFF. The DNA for the CDR3 is TGTGCCAGCTTCGACCAGTGGGGGGAGGATGAAAAACTGTTTTTT.